These T cell receptor beta chains were read from a single sample in a study of blood T cell repertoires in COVID-19. Repertoires were generated with immunoSEQ multiplex PCR, while TCRdb's copy carries only in-frame clones and drops some. There are some 260,000 clones in the sample; 82% occur only once, and 4% to 6% lies in the top ten. The sample comprised peripheral blood. These receptors all come from a woman aged 80 or over with active or convalescent COVID-19. CDR3s include the opening cysteine and the closing phenylalanine or tryptophan. A D gene is named only where the DNA matches it firmly. Not every row has a clone size; where given, it reads once, few, many or a size class.

cdr3_aa,cdr3_nt,v_call,d_call,j_call,clone_size
CASSDRTGQPQHF,TGTGCCAGCAGCGACCGGACTGGTCAGCCCCAGCATTTT,TRBV5-6,NA,TRBJ1-5,NA
CASGSTSGTPFYAFF,TGTGCTAGTGGCTCAACTTCCGGGACACCATTTTACGCTTTCTTT,TRBV12-5,NA,TRBJ1-1,NA
CASSQTTGATPGETQYF,TGTGCCAGCAGCCAAACTACAGGGGCTACACCGGGGGAGACCCAGTACTTC,TRBV4-2,TRBD1,TRBJ2-5,NA
CASSLDPTGSGANVLTF,TGCGCCAGCAGCTTGGACCCCACGGGGTCTGGGGCCAACGTCCTGACTTTC,TRBV5-1,NA,TRBJ2-6,once
CAWSVHAGNTIYF,TGTGCCTGGAGTGTTCATGCTGGAAACACCATATATTTT,TRBV30,NA,TRBJ1-3,NA
CASSAGGDEQFF,TGCGCCAGCAGCGCGGGGGGCGATGAGCAGTTCTTC,TRBV5-1,TRBD2,TRBJ2-1,NA
CASGMRGGTEQFF,TGTGCCAGTGGGATGCGGGGGGGCACTGAGCAGTTCTTC,TRBV27,TRBD2,TRBJ2-1,NA
CASPTPLPWTVKPRVEYF,TGTGCCAGTCCTACACCCCTCCCTTGGACAGTGAAACCCAGAGTGGAGTACTTC,TRBV19,NA,TRBJ2-7,NA
CASSYRTGNYEQYF,TGTGCCAGCAGCTACCGGACAGGGAACTACGAGCAGTACTTC,TRBV7-2,TRBD1,TRBJ2-7,NA
CASSDNLEGTSPLYF,TGTGCCAGCAGTGACAACCTGGAGGGGACTTCACCCCTCTACTTT,TRBV6-1,NA,TRBJ1-6,NA
CASTIGPRYEQYF,TGTGCCAGCACTATTGGGCCCCGCTACGAGCAGTACTTC,TRBV28,NA,TRBJ2-7,once
CASSHPDRVSPLHF,TGTGCCAGCAGCCACCCAGACAGGGTCTCACCCCTCCACTTT,TRBV5-4,TRBD1,TRBJ1-6,NA
CASSQDSDSRFYEQYF,TGTGCCAGCAGCCAAGATTCCGACAGCCGCTTCTACGAGCAGTACTTC,TRBV14,NA,TRBJ2-7,once
CASSPGGNQPQHF,TGTGCCAGCTCACCGGGGGGTAACCAGCCCCAGCATTTT,TRBV18,NA,TRBJ1-5,NA
CASSHEGTGQKNTEAFF,TGTGCCAGCAGCCACGAGGGGACGGGACAGAAGAACACTGAAGCTTTCTTT,TRBV4-2,TRBD1,TRBJ1-1,NA
CASSPQVGANTGELFF,TGTGCCAGCTCACCACAGGTCGGGGCGAACACCGGGGAGCTGTTTTTT,TRBV18,NA,TRBJ2-2,NA
CAIRETGGRDTEAFF,TGTGCCATCAGGGAGACAGGGGGTAGGGACACTGAAGCTTTCTTT,TRBV10-3,TRBD1,TRBJ1-1,NA
CAWSPSYEQYF,TGTGCCTGGAGTCCTAGTTACGAGCAGTACTTC,TRBV30,NA,TRBJ2-7,NA
CAISDPRASTDTQYF,TGTGCCATCAGTGATCCCAGGGCCTCCACAGATACGCAGTATTTT,TRBV10-3,NA,TRBJ2-3,NA
CATSRVGWGREYEQYF,TGTGCCACCAGCAGAGTAGGGTGGGGCAGAGAGTACGAGCAGTACTTC,TRBV15,NA,TRBJ2-7,NA
CASSGGTSGGLSYEQYF,TGTGCCAGCAGTGGCGGGACTAGCGGGGGCCTCTCCTACGAGCAGTACTTC,TRBV6-1,TRBD2,TRBJ2-7,NA
CASSRGQRSTYEQYF,TGTGCCAGCAGCAGGGGACAGCGATCCACCTACGAGCAGTACTTC,TRBV6-5,TRBD1,TRBJ2-7,NA
CASSYYRGAAGELFF,TGTGCCAGCAGTTACTATCGGGGGGCCGCCGGGGAGCTGTTTTTT,TRBV6-2/TRBV6-3,NA,TRBJ2-2,NA
CASSLEQGTEQYF,TGCGCCAGCAGCTTGGAGCAGGGTACCGAGCAGTACTTC,TRBV5-1,NA,TRBJ2-7,NA
CASSTPGQGASGYTF,TGTGCCAGCAGTACCCCGGGACAGGGGGCTTCTGGCTACACCTTC,TRBV27,TRBD1,TRBJ1-2,once
CASIKTGGTEAFF,TGTGCCAGCATTAAGACAGGGGGCACTGAAGCTTTCTTT,TRBV3-1/TRBV3-2,TRBD1,TRBJ1-1,few
CAITDSKDQPQHF,TGTGCCATCACGGACAGCAAGGATCAGCCCCAGCATTTT,TRBV10-3,NA,TRBJ1-5,NA
CASSLSTGAGNTIYF,TGTGCCAGCAGCTTATCCACAGGGGCTGGAAACACCATATATTTT,TRBV7-9,TRBD1,TRBJ1-3,NA
CASSLVGGTPEAFF,TGTGCCAGCAGCTTAGTTGGGGGGACCCCTGAAGCTTTCTTT,TRBV7-9,NA,TRBJ1-1,NA
CASRVDREYNEQFF,TGTGCCAGCAGGGTGGACAGGGAGTACAATGAGCAGTTCTTC,TRBV2,TRBD1,TRBJ2-1,NA
CASSFLAGVEQYF,TGTGCCAGCAGTTTCCTAGCGGGAGTCGAGCAGTACTTC,TRBV28,TRBD2,TRBJ2-7,NA
CASSFAAGVDGYTF,TGTGCCAGCAGTTTTGCTGCAGGGGTCGATGGCTACACCTTC,TRBV28,NA,TRBJ1-2,NA
CASSQDGSTDTQYF,TGTGCCAGCAGCCAAGACGGGAGTACAGATACGCAGTATTTT,TRBV4-2,NA,TRBJ2-3,few
CASSFSGGTNEKLFF,TGTGCCAGCAGCTTTTCAGGGGGGACTAATGAAAAACTGTTTTTT,TRBV7-9,TRBD1,TRBJ1-4,NA
CASSQDLRSQETQYF,TGTGCCAGCAGCCAAGATTTACGGAGCCAAGAGACCCAGTACTTC,TRBV3-1/TRBV3-2,NA,TRBJ2-5,NA
CASTGLAGDNEQFF,TGTGCCAGTACCGGTCTAGCGGGAGACAATGAGCAGTTCTTC,TRBV19,TRBD2,TRBJ2-1,once
CAWSAGLATGELFF,TGTGCCTGGAGTGCGGGACTAGCGACCGGGGAGCTGTTTTTT,TRBV30,TRBD2,TRBJ2-2,NA
CAWSLRGNQPQHF,TGTGCCTGGAGCCTCCGGGGGAATCAGCCCCAGCATTTT,TRBV30,NA,TRBJ1-5,NA
CASSLGSGGHGAFF,TGCGCCAGCAGCTTGGGGTCCGGCGGGCATGGAGCTTTCTTT,TRBV5-1,NA,TRBJ1-1,NA
CASYSQDRSSGELFF,TGTGCCAGCTACTCCCAGGACAGGTCCAGCGGGGAGCTGTTTTTT,TRBV27,TRBD1,TRBJ2-2,NA